The 23 T cell receptor beta chains below come from one sample, sequenced in a study of chronic HIV infection and antiretroviral therapy. MiXCR, run by TCRdb on the 5' RACE reads, gives a single entry per CDR3 protein. The sample has about 48,000 distinct CDR3 sequences, 19% seen once. Sequenced input: peripheral blood. The receptors derive from an adult who had HIV and had not received antiretroviral therapy, or was an uninfected healthy control (not recorded which).

The chain couples TRBV15 to TRBJ1-1, with TRBD1 matching over 7 bases. V dropped 0 bases and J dropped 6; count of bases not matched to a gene: 10. The germline V gene has CDR1 LNHNV and CDR2 YYDKDF (reference sequence). CDR3 size: 16 residues. CDR3 sequence (DNA): TGTGCCACCAGCAGAGACTCACTACAGGGGATAGCTGAAGCTTTCTTT. Translating gives CATSRDSLQGIAEAFF.

J is TRBJ2-2 and V is TRBV7-9; TRBD2 agrees at 12 bases. Trimming cost V 5 bases and J 4 bases; bases outside gene matches: 5. CDR3 size: 16 residues. The germline V gene encodes CDR1 SEHNR and CDR2 FQNEAQ (reference sequence). The chain's CDR3 is CASSLGLAGPTGELFF. The CDR3 DNA sequence: TGTGCCAGCAGCCTCGGACTAGCGGGACCCACCGGGGAGCTGTTTTTT.

Only a few counts were recorded for this clonotype. The rearrangement links TRBV18 to TRBJ2-3, with no clear D. The V and J ends lost 4 bases and 2 bases respectively, with 10 bases between them. Germline loops: CDR1 KGHSH, CDR2 LQKENI. The CDR3 is 14 residues long. DNA of the CDR3: TGTGCCAGCTCACGAGAGCCTTCCACAGATACGCAGTATTTT. It specifies CASSREPSTDTQYF.

V is TRBV28 and J is TRBJ1-4; 7 bases are shared with TRBD1. CDR1 and CDR2 (germline): MDHEN, SYDVKM. There are 15 residues in the CDR3. V trimming: 3 bases; J trimming: 7 bases; junction bases outside the gene matches: 8. The CDR3 loop is CASSLRGPPGEKLFF. Here the CDR3 DNA reads TGTGCCAGCAGTTTGAGGGGGCCACCGGGTGAAAAACTGTTTTTT. Combining the CDR3 with reference TRBV28 and TRBJ1-4 gives the whole variable domain DVKVTQSSRYLVKRTGEKVFLECVQDMDHENMFWYRQDPGLGLRLIYFSYDVKMKEKGDIPEGYSVSREKKERFSLILESASTNQTSMYLCASSLRGPPGEKLFFGSGTQLSVL.

This chain connects TRBV20-1 to TRBJ1-1; D is possibly TRBD1 (6 bases). V dropped 0 bases and J dropped 10 bases, with 21 bases sitting between them. There are 15 residues in the CDR3. Looked up from germline, CDR1 is DFQATT and CDR2 is SNEGSKA (reference sequence). CDR3 nucleotides: TGCAGTGCTAGAGATCACCGGTCGACAGGACAATCAGCTTTCTTT. It is translated as CSARDHRSTGQSAFF.

This clonotype has only a few counts. The V and J genes are TRBV30 and TRBJ1-1; D unclear. This CDR3 has 11 residues. Trimming removed 1 base at V and 6 bases at J, with 6 bases between. In germline, CDR1 is GTSNPN, CDR2 SVGIG (reference sequence). The CDR3 bases are TGTGCCTGGAGTGGTGGGGCTGAAGCTTTCTTT. This sequence encodes CAWSGGAEAFF.

The chain links TRBV27 to TRBJ1-6, with D maybe TRBD1 (5 bases). The CDR3 loop spans 16 amino acids. Trimming left V 5 bases short and J 6 bases short, with 17 bases between. Per germline, CDR1 MNHEY and CDR2 SMNVEV (reference sequence). CDR3 residues: CASSLWDGGINSPLHF. CDR3 bases: TGTGCCAGCAGTCTATGGGACGGTGGCATTAATTCACCCCTCCACTTT.

The chain combines TRBV28 with TRBJ2-1; TRBD1 or TRBD2 may be the D gene (5 bases each). CDR3 length: 15 residues. Trimming took 1 base from V and 8 from J, leaving 15 bases between them. CDR1 is MDHEN and CDR2 is SYDVKM in the germline V gene. The CDR3 nucleotides are TGTGCCAGCAGTTTATTTCCAGGGACGTTCGATGAGCAGTTCTTC. The encoded protein is CASSLFPGTFDEQFF.

The sample holds a few counts of this clonotype. The chain combines TRBV24-1 with TRBJ2-5; D call uncertain. V dropped 2 bases and J dropped 1 base, with 7 bases sitting between them. The CDR3 length is 14 residues. Germline V gene lookup returns CDR1 KGHDR and CDR2 SFDVKD. For the CDR3, the DNA is TGTGCCACCAGTGATTCAGTCCTCCAAGAGACCCAGTACTTC. It codes for CATSDSVLQETQYF.

This clonotype turned up a few times. The rearrangement joins TRBV7-6 to TRBJ1-5; 9 nucleotides align to TRBD1. Trimming at V came to 0 bases and at J to 2 bases, leaving 11 bases not matched to a gene. This CDR3 is 19 amino acids long. Germline V CDR1 and CDR2: SGHVS, FNYEAQ. The CDR3 protein is CASSLAETGGRLGNQPQHF. The CDR3 bases are TGTGCCAGCAGCTTAGCGGAGACAGGGGGAAGGCTTGGCAATCAGCCCCAGCATTTT. Variable domain in full (rest from reference TRBV7-6 and TRBJ1-5): GAGVSQSPRYKVTKRGQDVALRCDPISGHVSLYWYRQALGQGPEFLTYFNYEAQQDKSGLPNDRFSAERPEGSISTLTIQRTEQRDSAMYRCASSLAETGGRLGNQPQHFGDGTRLSIL.

The chain joins TRBV4-1 to TRBJ2-1; D may match TRBD1 or TRBD2 (5 bases each). Germline CDR1 is MGHRA and CDR2 is YSYEKL. The germline V and J ends were trimmed by 3 bases and 8 bases, with 17 bases remaining between them. The CDR3 totals 15 residues. Here the CDR3 DNA reads TGCGCCAGCAGCCAGCCGTCCGGGGCGAGCGATGAGCAGTTCTTC. Encoded protein: CASSQPSGASDEQFF.

This clonotype has just a few counts. The chain recombines TRBV6-5 with TRBJ1-5, with D maybe TRBD1 (6 bases). This CDR3 spans 12 amino acids. With 8 bases removed from V and 4 bases from J, the gap between germline ends came to 9 bases. Germline V gene data show CDR1 as MNHEY and CDR2 as SVGAGI. The CDR3 DNA sequence: TGTGCCAGCGGGGGCGGGAATCAGCCCCAGCATTTT. Translated: CASGGGNQPQHF.

In this sample, this clonotype turned up a few times. The chain employs TRBV28 and TRBJ2-7; the D gene could be TRBD1 or TRBD2 (5 bases each). CDR1 and CDR2 from the germline V gene are MDHEN and SYDVKM. V shed 5 bases and J shed 0 bases, with 23 bases lying between them. The length of the CDR3 is 18 residues. The CDR3 reads CASSLISSGTGTSYEQYF. Written as DNA, the CDR3 is TGTGCCAGCAGTCTAATATCTTCTGGGACGGGGACCTCCTACGAGCAGTACTTC.

This chain uses TRBV28 with TRBJ1-5; D is uncertain. Trimming left V 6 bases short and J 3 bases short, with 12 bases between. Germline CDR1 reads MDHEN; CDR2 reads SYDVKM. The CDR3 runs to 14 residues. CDR3 region: CASSPGRPNQPQHF. Here the CDR3 DNA reads TGTGCCAGCAGCCCTGGGAGGCCCAATCAGCCCCAGCATTTT.

This clonotype was recorded a few times. V and J are TRBV28 and TRBJ2-7; TRBD2 matches 8 bases. The CDR3 covers 14 residues. Germline V gene lookup returns CDR1 MDHEN and CDR2 SYDVKM. Trimming removed 3 bases from V and 5 bases from J; junction bases left unmatched: 6. As DNA, the CDR3 is TGTGCCAGCAGTTTTCAGCGGGAGACCGACGAGCAGTACTTC. It is translated as CASSFQRETDEQYF.

The chain is built from TRBV4-1 and TRBJ2-1; D might be TRBD1 or TRBD2, each matching 6 bases. In germline, CDR1 is MGHRA, CDR2 YSYEKL. V dropped 3 bases and J dropped 3 bases, with 15 bases sitting between them. CDR3 length equals 16 residues. The CDR3 DNA follows: TGCGCCAGCAGCCATGAGACTAGGGGGTGCTACAATGAGCAGTTCTTC. Amino acid sequence: CASSHETRGCYNEQFF.

The V and J genes are TRBV5-6 and TRBJ1-6; D is possibly TRBD1 (6 bases). The V end lost 1 base, the J end lost 7 bases, and 9 bases lay between the germline ends. The germline V gene has CDR1 SGHDT and CDR2 YYEEEE. The CDR3 length is 14 residues. The CDR3 here is CASSLNRGNSPLHF. The CDR3 DNA reads as TGTGCCAGCAGCTTGAATAGGGGGAATTCACCCCTCCACTTT.

The table lists this clonotype with a count of one. The rearrangement uses TRBV5-1 and TRBJ2-3, with 10 bases lining up with TRBD2. Germline V CDR1 and CDR2: SGHRS, YFSETQ. CDR3 length: 14 residues. V shed 4 bases, J shed 5 bases, and the junction held 4 bases outside the gene matches. The CDR3 nucleotides are TGCGCCAGCAGCCCGGGACTAGCGAAAGATACGCAGTATTTT. Encoded protein: CASSPGLAKDTQYF.

The chain joins TRBV29-1 to TRBJ2-7; D gene unclear. Germline loops: CDR1 SQVTM, CDR2 ANQGSEA. The CDR3 is made up of 13 amino acids. V shed 3 bases and J shed 8 bases, with 17 bases lying between them. The CDR3 region has the DNA TGCAGCGTTGATTCTAAGCCAGGCGGACAGCAGTACTTC. Translated: CSVDSKPGGQQYF.

This clonotype has more than one count but fewer than ten. This chain joins TRBV28 and TRBJ2-7; the D gene is possibly TRBD1 (6 bases). V was cut by 5 bases and J by 4 bases, with 18 bases left in between. The CDR3 contains 15 residues. Germline V gives CDR1 MDHEN, CDR2 SYDVKM. The DNA of the CDR3 is TGTGCCAGCAGTCTCCACCAAGCAACAGGGTACGAGCAGTACTTC. This codes for CASSLHQATGYEQYF.

The rearrangement links TRBV5-1 to TRBJ2-5, with a possible D match to TRBD1 (6 bases). Germline values: CDR1 SGHRS, CDR2 YFSETQ. This CDR3 comprises 17 residues. The V gene lost 5 bases and the J gene lost 1 base, with 21 bases spanning the gap. The CDR3 bases are TGCGCCAGCAGTTCAATACAGGGTCTTCTGGGCCAAGAGACCCAGTACTTC. Residues: CASSSIQGLLGQETQYF. Together with reference TRBV5-1 and TRBJ2-5, the CDR3 gives the full variable domain: KAGVTQTPRYLIKTRGQQVTLSCSPISGHRSVSWYQQTPGQGLQFLFEYFSETQRNKGNFPGRFSGRQFSNSRSEMNVSTLELGDSALYLCASSSIQGLLGQETQYFGPGTRLLVL.

This clonotype turned up a few times. This chain joins TRBV2 and TRBJ2-3; no firm D call. CDR3 length: 13 amino acids. CDR1 is SNHLY, CDR2 FYNNEI, per germline. Deletions cut 6 bases from V and 0 bases from J, with 7 bases between. For the CDR3, the DNA is TGTGCCAGCAGGAGTAGGAGCACAGATACGCAGTATTTT. Its protein product is CASRSRSTDTQYF.

The rearrangement joins TRBV28 to TRBJ1-5; D possibly corresponds to TRBD1 (6 bases). The CDR3 is 15 amino acids. The germline gives CDR1 MDHEN, CDR2 SYDVKM. Trimming removed 7 bases at V and 3 bases at J, with 16 bases between. The DNA for the CDR3 is TGTGCCAGCACCCTCGCCGGGGGCGTCAATCAGCCCCAGCATTTT. This translates into CASTLAGGVNQPQHF.